This record concerns one TCR beta chain sequence. As yet, its antigen is unknown. Preparation of TCR beta libraries was done by quantitative 5'-RACE with molecular barcodes. TCRdb re-derived calls from the 5' RACE reads in MiXCR, one entry per CDR3 protein. The sample yields more than 500,000 distinct CDR3 sequences, under 5.5% seen once. The data derive from a study of CD8 T cells in ankylosing spondylitis. V lost 0 bases to trimming and J lost 5 bases, with 14 bases between them. Germline CDR1 reads SGHTA; CDR2 reads FQGNSA. This CDR3 has 16 residues. Findings of the study overall: Reports say disease-linked clones showed up significantly more in matched ankylosing spondylitis synovial fluid. The authors found the disease-linked clones to be CD8+ and relatively rare in peripheral blood. Among TCR beta sequences, a motif of under ten highly homologous variants appeared characteristic of ankylosing spondylitis blood.

The clonotype comes from a male donor with ankylosing spondylitis. Sequencing used blood, either unsorted or a sorted T cell fraction (not recorded which). V gene TRBV7-2 combines with J gene TRBJ2-1, with D possibly TRBD2 on 5 matching bases. CDR3 region: CASSLALLALNNEQFF. The CDR3 region has the DNA TGTGCCAGCAGCTTAGCGCTCCTAGCTCTGAACAATGAGCAGTTCTTC.